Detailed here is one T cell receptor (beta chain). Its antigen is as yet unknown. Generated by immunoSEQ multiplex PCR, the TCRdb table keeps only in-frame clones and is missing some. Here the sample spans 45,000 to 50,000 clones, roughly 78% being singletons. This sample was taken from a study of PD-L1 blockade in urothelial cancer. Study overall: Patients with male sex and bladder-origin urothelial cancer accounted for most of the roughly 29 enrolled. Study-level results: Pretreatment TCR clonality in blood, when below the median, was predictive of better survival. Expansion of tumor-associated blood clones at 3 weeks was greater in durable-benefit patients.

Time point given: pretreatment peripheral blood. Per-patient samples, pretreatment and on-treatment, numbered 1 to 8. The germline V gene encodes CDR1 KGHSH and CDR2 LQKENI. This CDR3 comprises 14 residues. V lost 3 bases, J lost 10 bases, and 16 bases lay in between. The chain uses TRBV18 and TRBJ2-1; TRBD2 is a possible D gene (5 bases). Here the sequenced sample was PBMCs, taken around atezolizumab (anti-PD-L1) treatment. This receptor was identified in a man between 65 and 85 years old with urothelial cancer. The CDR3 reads CASSPEARWVEQFF. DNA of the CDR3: TGTGCCAGCTCACCGGAGGCGCGGTGGGTCGAGCAGTTCTTC.